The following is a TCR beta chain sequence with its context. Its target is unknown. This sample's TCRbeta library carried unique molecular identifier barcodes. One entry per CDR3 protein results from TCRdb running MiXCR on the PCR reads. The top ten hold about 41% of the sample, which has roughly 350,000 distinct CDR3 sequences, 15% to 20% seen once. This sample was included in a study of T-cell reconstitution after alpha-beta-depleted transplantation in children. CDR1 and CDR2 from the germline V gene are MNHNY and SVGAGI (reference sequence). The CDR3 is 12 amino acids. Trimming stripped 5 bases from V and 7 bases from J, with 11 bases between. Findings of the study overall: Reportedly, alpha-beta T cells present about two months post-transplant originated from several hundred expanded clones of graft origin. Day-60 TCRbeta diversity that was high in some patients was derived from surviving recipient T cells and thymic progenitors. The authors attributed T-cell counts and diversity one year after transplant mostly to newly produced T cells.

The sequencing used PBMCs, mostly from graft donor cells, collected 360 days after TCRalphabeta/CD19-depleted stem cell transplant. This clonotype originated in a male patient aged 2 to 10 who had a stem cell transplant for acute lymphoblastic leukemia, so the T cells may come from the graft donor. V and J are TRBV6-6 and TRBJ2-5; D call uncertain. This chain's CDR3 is CASSPAIVTQYF. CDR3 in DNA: TGTGCCAGCAGTCCTGCGATTGTGACCCAGTACTTC.